This T cell receptor beta chain was sequenced during a study of cytomegalovirus exposure and HLA in healthy donors. Study-wide results and limits: In a later analysis, donors in an Asian-associated ancestry cluster reportedly had fewer N-insertions in productive TCRs than the cohort mean. TRBV6-2, TRBV6-3 and other indistinguishable V segments were excluded. As a later analysis showed, a missense DCLRE1C variant was linked to trimming of TCR beta V- and J-genes. It was approximately 170 TCR beta chains that were listed as cytomegalovirus-associated.

A multiplex PCR was run with 60 Vbeta primers and 13 Jbeta primers. Assay used: immunoSEQ multiplex PCR; TCRdb lists only in-frame clones, some missing. Altogether approximately 150,000 clones are present, about 80% being singletons, with the ten largest covering roughly 1.3%. To note about this clone: The target antigen is unknown.

This CDR3 is built from 16 residues. Trimming at V came to 3 bases and at J to 1 base, leaving 4 bases not matched to a gene. CDR1 is WNHNN and CDR2 is SYGVQD in the germline V gene (reference sequence). Sequencing was done on a sample of PBMCs. The sequence was collected from a man aged 25 to 40 in good health and CMV-seronegative. This rearrangement joins TRBV10-1 to TRBJ2-3; 10 bases are shared with TRBD2. In nucleotides, the CDR3 is TGCGCCAGCAGTGACCCGGGGACTAGCGGCACAGATACGCAGTATTTT. It specifies CASSDPGTSGTDTQYF.